This T cell receptor beta chain was sequenced during a study of blood T cell repertoires in COVID-19. Produced via immunoSEQ multiplex PCR; TCRdb's table is partial and in-frame only. Among around 230,000 clones, approximately 80% were seen once, and the ten largest hold about 9.3%. CDR3 size: 15 residues. J was trimmed by 6 bases and V by 5 bases; bases with no gene match: 9. Germline V gene lookup returns CDR1 PRHDT and CDR2 FYEKMQ (reference sequence). This rearrangement joins TRBV13 to TRBJ1-1; the match to TRBD1 covers 10 bases. This sequence originates from a man between 40 and 49 years old who had recovered from COVID-19. Sequencing used PBMCs or T cells enriched from blood (not recorded which). The CDR3 spells CASSLGTGAQSEAFF. The DNA for the CDR3 is TGTGCCAGCAGCCTGGGGACAGGGGCTCAGTCTGAAGCTTTCTTT.